This TCR beta chain was observed in a study of liver allograft versus peripheral blood T cells. As for the study in general: Comparative analysis was performed on T cell receptor repertoires from transplanted livers and from recipients' peripheral blood.

Losses at the gene ends were 5 bases for V and 5 bases for J; bases not matched to a gene: 8. Germline CDR1 reads MNHNS; CDR2 reads SASEGT. The CDR3 extends over 14 amino acids. Study results and limitations: Reportedly, the T cell receptor repertoires inside liver allografts were not the same as those in peripheral blood.

TCRdb independently ran MiXCR on the reads; one entry per CDR3 protein. The sample lists around 18,000 distinct CDR3 sequences, approximately 20% occurring once. This clonotype is deemed medium-sized. No antigen is known for it. The chain employs TRBV6-1 and TRBJ1-2, with 7 bases fitting TRBD1. The receptor was isolated from a human patient who had a liver transplant. Some T cells may be the graft donor's. CDR3 amino acids: CASSLGQTYYGYTF. As DNA, the CDR3 is TGTGCCAGCAGTTTGGGACAGACTTATTATGGCTACACCTTC.